One sample yielded the 27 T cell receptor beta chains listed below, sequenced in a study of blood T cells in healthy people across ages. It was with a sample-barcoded 5' primer and a J-beta primer mix that a second PCR of about 7 to 12 cycles was run. TCRdb re-derived calls from the 5' RACE reads in MiXCR, one entry per CDR3 protein. The profile covers 550,000 to 750,000 distinct CDR3 sequences, with around 21% appearing a single time and roughly 3.7% taken by the ten largest. Sequenced: blood. The receptors derive from a man in his 70s in good health.

The gene calls are TRBV5-1 and TRBJ2-1; 8 bases are shared with TRBD1. Germline trimming cut 4 bases from V and 2 bases from J; bases unmatched to any gene: 5. From germline, CDR1 is SGHRS and CDR2 YFSETQ. CDR3 length: 15 residues. The CDR3 here is CASSTDRGPYNEQFF. CDR3 DNA sequence: TGCGCCAGCAGCACAGACAGGGGACCCTACAATGAGCAGTTCTTC.

The chain couples TRBV29-1 to TRBJ2-3, with D perhaps matching TRBD2 (7 bases). Trimming stripped 6 bases from V and 4 bases from J, with 11 bases between. CDR3 length: 12 amino acids. Germline CDR1 is SQVTM and CDR2 is ANQGSEA. The CDR3 sequence: CSVSGGPDTQYF. The CDR3 DNA follows: TGCAGCGTGTCGGGGGGCCCAGATACGCAGTATTTT.

The genes are TRBV28 and TRBJ2-5; 7 bases match TRBD2. The J call may be wrong; the DNA end is better matched by TRBJ2-1. In germline, CDR1 is MDHEN, CDR2 SYDVKM. CDR3 length: 15 amino acids. This CDR3 reads CASSPPGGSWHEQFF. The CDR3, as DNA: TGTGCCAGCAGCCCTCCCGGGGGGTCTTGGCATGAGCAGTTCTTC.

The chain has TRBV6-2 or TRBV6-3 and TRBJ2-1; 9 nucleotides match TRBD2. CDR1 MNHEY and CDR2 SVGEGT come from the germline V gene. This CDR3 has 15 amino acids. V trimming: 4 bases; J trimming: 5 bases; junction bases outside the gene matches: 6. The CDR3 nucleotides are TGTGCCAGCAGTTTTAGCGGGAGCTTCCACAATGAGCAGTTCTTC. Residues: CASSFSGSFHNEQFF.

Points on this clonotype: A much bigger clone sits one base away, suggesting this may be a read error. The V gene is TRBV12-3 or TRBV12-4, the J gene TRBJ2-3; D is uncertain. The CDR3 runs 12 residues. CDR3 bases: TGTGCCAGCAGTTTAAATCCAGATACGGAGTATTTT. Translating gives CASSLNPDTEYF.

This clonotype was seen only a few times. V gene TRBV10-3 combines with J gene TRBJ2-7; TRBD1 or TRBD2 may be the D gene (6 bases each). The CDR3 sequence is 13 residues long. The V end was cut by 2 bases, the J end by 3 bases, with 8 bases between. Germline V lookup: CDR1 ENHRY, CDR2 SYGVKD. For the CDR3, the DNA is TGTGCCATCAGTGAGGGGGGGCGCTACGAGCAGTACTTC. It specifies CAISEGGRYEQYF.

This chain links TRBV7-2 with TRBJ2-1; D remains ambiguous. CDR3 length equals 15 residues. Trimming took off 3 bases at V and 4 bases at J, with 13 bases between the two ends. Germline V lookup: CDR1 SGHTA, CDR2 FQGNSA. CDR3 protein: CASSFEPGPYNEQFF. In nucleotides, the CDR3 is TGTGCCAGCAGCTTTGAGCCCGGGCCTTACAATGAGCAGTTCTTC.

This clonotype has just a few counts. This chain connects TRBV20-1 to TRBJ1-4; 9 nucleotides align to TRBD1. Losses at the gene ends were 6 bases for V and 8 bases for J; bases not matched to a gene: 10. CDR3 size: 14 residues. Looked up from germline, CDR1 is DFQATT and CDR2 is SNEGSKA (reference sequence). In DNA, the CDR3 is TGCAGTGCCTTTCCGGGACAGGGAAGCGAAAAACTGTTTTTT. Translating it yields CSAFPGQGSEKLFF.

The rearrangement joins TRBV21-1 to TRBJ2-4; TRBD2 reflects the table's D call only, with no check against the DNA. TRBV21-1 is tagged as a pseudogene. The CDR3 has 19 residues. The CDR3 DNA follows: TGTGCCAGCAGCAAATTTTTACTAGCGGGAGGGCTAGCCAAAAACATTCGGTACTTC. Translation: CASSKFLLAGGLAKNIRYF.

This clonotype has a handful of counts. V and J are TRBV5-1 and TRBJ1-5; no firm D call. This CDR3 has 15 amino acids. Germline CDR1 and CDR2: SGHRS and YFSETQ. Trimming took off 4 bases at V and 1 base at J, with 12 bases between the two ends. The CDR3 DNA is TGCGCCAGCAGCGAGGGATCTTCCAGCAATCAGCCCCAGCATTTT. Its protein product is CASSEGSSSNQPQHF.

A word on this clonotype: The junction departs from the called germline gene at one end, perhaps through a read error. This chain uses TRBV10-3 with TRBJ2-1; 14 nucleotides align to TRBD2. CDR1 ENHRY and CDR2 SYGVKD come from the germline V gene. The CDR3 runs to 19 residues. The CDR3: CAVSGAGTSGSGSYNEQFF. CDR3 bases: TGTGCCGTCAGTGGCGCCGGGACTAGCGGGAGCGGCTCCTACAATGAGCAGTTCTTC.

This clonotype showed up just a few times. The chain has TRBV6-2 or TRBV6-3 and TRBJ2-1; TRBD2 matches at 11 bases. V was clipped by 4 bases and J by 4 bases; unmatched bases: 6. This CDR3 is 16 amino acids long. Germline V CDR1 and CDR2: MNHEY, SVGEGT. The CDR3: CASSSLAGGEYNEQFF. The CDR3 coding sequence is TGTGCCAGCAGTTCGCTAGCGGGAGGAGAGTACAATGAGCAGTTCTTC.

Only a few counts were recorded for this clonotype. The chain couples TRBV6-1 to TRBJ2-5, with D perhaps TRBD1 (5 bases). The DNA end lines up better with TRBJ2-7; the J call may be wrong. CDR1 is MNHNS and CDR2 is SASEGT in the germline V gene. The CDR3 spans 14 residues. CDR3 amino acids: CASRISQGVYEQYF. The CDR3 DNA reads as TGTGCCAGCAGGATCAGTCAGGGTGTTTACGAGCAGTACTTC.

This chain joins TRBV9 and TRBJ2-6, with 8 positions matching TRBD1. V dropped 0 bases and J dropped 3; count of bases not matched to a gene: 5. Per the germline V gene, CDR1 is SGDLS and CDR2 is YYNGEE. The CDR3 has 17 residues. CDR3 sequence: CASSVGQGALGANVLTF. The CDR3 DNA follows: TGTGCCAGCAGCGTAGGCCAGGGGGCGCTTGGGGCCAACGTCCTGACTTTC.

The V call is TRBV4-1, the J call TRBJ1-5; D is ambiguous. The CDR3 totals 15 residues. The germline gives CDR1 MGHRA, CDR2 YSYEKL. V shed 3 bases and J shed 6 bases, with 15 bases lying between them. CDR3 sequence reads: CASSQGARSGQPQHF. The CDR3 DNA is TGCGCCAGCAGCCAGGGTGCTCGGTCGGGTCAGCCCCAGCATTTT.

This clonotype was found a few times. The rearrangement links TRBV20-1 to TRBJ2-5; no clear D gene. CDR3 length: 10 amino acids. Germline CDR1 and CDR2: DFQATT and SNEGSKA (reference sequence). V was pared by 2 bases and J by 11 bases, with 9 bases between. CDR3 coding DNA: TGCAGTGCTAGATCACTTGAGCAGTACTTC. Translating it yields CSARSLEQYF.

The chain has TRBV12-3 or TRBV12-4 and TRBJ2-5; D possibly uses TRBD1 or TRBD2 (5 bases each). The V gene lost 2 bases and the J gene lost 2 bases, with 15 bases spanning the gap. The CDR3 totals 16 residues. The CDR3, as DNA: TGTGCCAGCAGTTTATCCGGGACGTCGACTCAAGAGACCCAGTACTTC. This codes for CASSLSGTSTQETQYF.

As for this clonotype: The limits of the CDR3 on the DNA are not certain, so only TCRdb's listed CDR3 is given. This chain links TRBV29-1 with TRBJ2-3; TRBD2, the table's D call, lacks a check against the DNA. The CDR3 is 13 amino acids long, termini counted. CDR1 is SQVTM and CDR2 is ANQGSEA in the germline V gene. The CDR3 region is CSVAGGSTDTRYF.

This clonotype was observed a few times. The chain recombines TRBV5-1 with TRBJ2-5; the match to TRBD2 covers 7 bases. V shed 0 bases, J shed 5 bases, and the junction held 7 bases outside the gene matches. The germline V gene encodes CDR1 SGHRS and CDR2 YFSETQ. This CDR3 contains 15 residues. Written as DNA, the CDR3 is TGCGCCAGCAGCTTGGGCCCGACTAGCTCGGAGACCCAGTACTTC. Translating it yields CASSLGPTSSETQYF.

The genes are TRBV25-1 and TRBJ1-2; D is ambiguous. V shed 7 bases and J shed 4 bases, with 7 bases lying between them. Germline CDR1 and CDR2: MGHDK and SYGVNS. The CDR3 has 11 amino acids. Here the CDR3 reads CASTEGYGYTF. CDR3 DNA sequence: TGTGCCAGCACCGAGGGCTATGGCTACACCTTC.

This clonotype showed up many times. This chain links TRBV10-1 with TRBJ2-4, with 8 nucleotides matching TRBD1. J gave up 0 bases and V 7 bases, and 14 bases lay outside the gene matches. CDR1 WNHNN and CDR2 SYGVQD come from the germline V gene (reference sequence). This CDR3 has 18 residues. The CDR3, as DNA: TGCGCCAGCACCGTAAGACAGGGGCAAAACCTAGCCAAAAACATTCAGTACTTC. Translated: CASTVRQGQNLAKNIQYF.

The DNA for the CDR3 is TGTGCCACCTCAGGGCGGGCTCGGGAGGAGCAGTACTTC. Its translation is CATSGRAREEQYF. This chain connects TRBV28 to TRBJ2-7, with D tentatively TRBD2 (6 bases). Looked up from germline, CDR1 is MDHEN and CDR2 is SYDVKM. The CDR3 is 13 residues long. Trimming took 10 bases from V and 7 from J, leaving 20 bases between them.

The sample holds a few counts of this clonotype. The V call is TRBV20-1, the J call TRBJ2-7; D not certain. CDR1 DFQATT and CDR2 SNEGSKA come from the germline V gene (reference sequence). The CDR3 has 12 amino acids. V was shortened by 8 bases and J by 2 bases, with 13 bases between the two germline ends. The CDR3 sequence is CSTEGPTYEQYF. The CDR3 nucleotides read TGCAGTACCGAAGGACCGACCTACGAGCAGTACTTC.

The chain carries TRBV2 and TRBJ2-5; D tentatively fits TRBD1 or TRBD2 (5 bases each). V lost 7 bases to trimming and J lost 2 bases, with 14 bases between them. The CDR3 consists of 14 residues. Germline lookup yields CDR1 SNHLY and CDR2 FYNNEI. CDR3 in amino acids: CASMRGLIQETQYF. The CDR3 region has the DNA TGTGCCAGCATGAGGGGTCTTATTCAAGAGACCCAGTACTTC.

This clonotype was counted many times. The genes are TRBV29-1 and TRBJ1-2, with D tentatively TRBD1 (5 bases). CDR3 length: 15 residues. V was pared by 1 base and J by 4 bases, with 16 bases between. CDR1 SQVTM and CDR2 ANQGSEA come from the germline V gene. CDR3 bases: TGCAGCGTTGAAGGCCCCCAGGGCGATGGCTATGGCTACACCTTC. It specifies CSVEGPQGDGYGYTF.

This clonotype was recorded a few times. The chain carries TRBV7-9 and TRBJ2-5, with 10 bases aligning to TRBD1. This CDR3 comprises 15 residues. The V gene's germline CDR1 is SEHNR and CDR2 FQNEAQ (reference sequence). V shed 4 bases, J shed 5 bases, and the junction held 7 bases outside the gene matches. The CDR3 region has the DNA TGTGCCAGCAGCTCACATGGACAGGGGGACGAGACCCAGTACTTC. Its protein product is CASSSHGQGDETQYF. The full variable domain, in which reference TRBV7-9 and TRBJ2-5 provide the parts outside the CDR3, is DTGVSQNPRHKITKRGQNVTFRCDPISEHNRLYWYRQTLGQGPEFLTYFQNEAQLEKSRLLSDRFSAERPKGSFSTLEIQRTEQGDSAMYLCASSSHGQGDETQYFGPGTRLLVL.

Points on this clonotype: Its ends do not fully match the called genes, so a read error is possible. V usage is TRBV12-3 or TRBV12-4 and J usage is TRBJ2-1, with 8 bases that match TRBD1. The end of the DNA is better explained by TRBJ2-7, so the J call may be wrong. This CDR3 has 15 amino acids. The CDR3 DNA follows: TGTGCCAGCATCAATGGACAGGGCTCCTCCCACGAGCAGTACTTC. Protein product: CASINGQGSSHEQYF.